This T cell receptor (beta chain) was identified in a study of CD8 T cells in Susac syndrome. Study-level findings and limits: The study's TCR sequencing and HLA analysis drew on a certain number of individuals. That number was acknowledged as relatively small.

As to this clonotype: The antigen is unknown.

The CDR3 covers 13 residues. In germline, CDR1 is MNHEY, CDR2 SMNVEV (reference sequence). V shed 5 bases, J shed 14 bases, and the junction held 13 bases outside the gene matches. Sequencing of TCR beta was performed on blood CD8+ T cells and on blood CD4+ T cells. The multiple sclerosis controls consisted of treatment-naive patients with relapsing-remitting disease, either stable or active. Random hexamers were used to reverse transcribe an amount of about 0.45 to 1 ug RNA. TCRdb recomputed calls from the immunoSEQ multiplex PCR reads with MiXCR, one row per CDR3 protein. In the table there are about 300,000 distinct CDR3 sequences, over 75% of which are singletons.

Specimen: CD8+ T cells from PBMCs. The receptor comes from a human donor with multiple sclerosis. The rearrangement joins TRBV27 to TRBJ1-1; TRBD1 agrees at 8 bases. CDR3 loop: CASSPGQGTGVFF. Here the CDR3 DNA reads TGTGCCAGCAGTCCCGGACAGGGCACAGGAGTCTTCTTT.